This TCR beta chain was sequenced for a study of shared clonotypes between healthy human individuals. PCR replicates from unsorted PBMC used roughly 300 ng DNA, and this amount was about 33,000 T cell genomes. Some clones are missing from TCRdb's copy, which holds only in-frame ones; the method was immunoSEQ multiplex PCR. The sample lists more than 400,000 clones, approximately 84% seen once, with 9.5% to 15% in the top ten. Per the germline V gene, CDR1 is GTSNPN and CDR2 is SVGIG (reference sequence). V dropped 8 bases and J dropped 7; count of bases not matched to a gene: 10. The CDR3 runs to 13 residues.

The sequence came from a woman aged 40 to 50 in good health. Some clones in this sample may be carry-over from other donors' samples. This chain uses TRBV30 with TRBJ2-3, with TRBD2 identical over 9 bases. Sequences were obtained from PBMCs. The CDR3 protein is CARSSGRTNTQYF. Here the CDR3 DNA reads TGTGCCAGGTCCAGCGGGAGGACGAATACGCAGTATTTT.